This record concerns one T cell receptor beta chain sequence. What it binds is unknown. Profiling relied on immunoSEQ multiplex PCR, and the TCRdb table lists in-frame clones only, not all of them. The table lists approximately 120,000 clones, about 91% of them singletons. This sample was included in a study of siplizumab effects on memory and regulatory T cells. V lost 5 bases, J lost 1 base, and 9 bases lay in between. The length of the CDR3 is 12 residues. Germline assignment: CDR1 SQVTM and CDR2 ANQGSEA. Whole-study results and caveats: Under siplizumab, alloreactive sequences traced to unstimulated CD4+ memory cells were significantly reduced. Confirmation that proliferating Tregs from siplizumab cultures had suppressive function was not obtained.

This TCR was sampled from a human donor in good health. Source material: Tregs sorted from blood. The chain joins TRBV29-1 to TRBJ2-7, with D unresolved. This chain's CDR3 is CSVLVSSYEQYF. The CDR3, as DNA: TGCAGCGTTCTCGTGAGTTCCTACGAGCAGTACTTC.